These 9 T cell receptor beta chains share one sample of origin, sequenced in a study of cytotoxic CD8 clonotypes in ibrutinib-treated CLL. Sequencing used immunoSEQ multiplex PCR; TCRdb keeps in-frame clones, though not all of them. The sample yields 150,000 or so clones, 65% to 85% seen once. The sequencing here drew on PBMCs, taken after 36 months of ibrutinib treatment. The source is a human donor with chronic lymphocytic leukemia.

The chain links TRBV6-5 to TRBJ1-5; possibly TRBD1 for D (5 bases). The CDR3 totals 16 residues. V shed 0 bases and J shed 7 bases, with 16 bases lying between them. Germline values: CDR1 MNHEY, CDR2 SVGAGI. CDR3 sequence reads: CASSYSGGPGVQPQHF. Here the CDR3 DNA reads TGTGCCAGCAGTTACTCCGGTGGCCCGGGGGTGCAGCCCCAGCATTTT.

This rearrangement joins TRBV19 to TRBJ1-1; D possibly corresponds to TRBD1 (6 bases). The CDR3 is 15 residues long. Trimming cost V 5 bases and J 0 bases, with 13 bases left between them. Looked up from germline, CDR1 is LNHDA and CDR2 is SQIVND (reference sequence). CDR3 sequence: CASSVQGRVNTEAFF. DNA for the CDR3: TGTGCCAGTAGTGTACAGGGTCGGGTGAACACTGAAGCTTTCTTT. Variable domain in full (rest from reference TRBV19 and TRBJ1-1): DGGITQSPKYLFRKEGQNVTLSCEQNLNHDAMYWYRQDPGQGLRLIYYSQIVNDFQKGDIAEGYSVSREKKESFPLTVTSAQKNPTAFYLCASSVQGRVNTEAFFGQGTRLTVV.

The chain combines TRBV5-1 with TRBJ2-2, with TRBD1 matching over 11 bases. Germline V gives CDR1 SGHRS, CDR2 YFSETQ. The CDR3 has 15 residues. The junction had 4 bases not matched to a gene; V was cut back by 2 bases and J by 7 bases. The CDR3 DNA reads TGCGCCAGCAGCTTCGGACAGGGGGCAAACGGGGAGCTGTTTTTT. Protein product: CASSFGQGANGELFF.

This chain connects TRBV6-5 to TRBJ1-2; D is unresolved. V lost 6 bases and J 6 bases, leaving 11 bases between the germline ends. Germline V gene lookup returns CDR1 MNHEY and CDR2 SVGAGI. CDR3 length: 12 residues. This chain's CDR3 is CASRMGNNGYTF. The CDR3 nucleotides read TGTGCCAGCAGGATGGGGAACAATGGCTACACCTTC.

This chain links TRBV5-5 with TRBJ1-1; D is unresolved. With 0 bases removed from V and 0 bases from J, the gap between germline ends came to 9 bases. The CDR3 runs to 15 residues. Germline CDR1 reads SGHKS; CDR2 reads YYEKEE (reference sequence). CDR3 region: CASSLEAIMNTEAFF. Written as DNA, the CDR3 is TGTGCCAGCAGCTTGGAAGCTATCATGAACACTGAAGCTTTCTTT.

This rearrangement joins TRBV21-1 to TRBJ2-1. TRBV21-1 is tagged as a pseudogene. This CDR3 has 16 residues. CDR3 loop: CASSTPADLFHNEQFF. The CDR3 DNA is TGTGCCAGCAGCACCCCGGCGGACCTCTTTCACAATGAGCAGTTCTTC.

This chain uses TRBV27 with TRBJ1-5; D might be TRBD1 (5 bases). The germline gives CDR1 MNHEY, CDR2 SMNVEV (reference sequence). Trimming shortened V by 4 bases and J by 0 bases, and 22 bases separated the two germline ends. This CDR3 comprises 19 residues. The CDR3 sequence: CASSSLLGWRGYSNQPQHF. The CDR3 DNA is TGTGCCAGCAGTTCCCTCCTGGGATGGAGGGGATATAGCAATCAGCCCCAGCATTTT.

V usage is TRBV28 and J usage is TRBJ1-2, with 11 nucleotides matching TRBD1. The trim removed 5 bases at V and 5 bases at J, leaving 7 bases unmatched. The CDR3 is 15 residues long. The germline gives CDR1 MDHEN, CDR2 SYDVKM. CDR3 sequence: CASSGRTGGRYGYTF. CDR3 nucleotide sequence: TGTGCCAGCAGTGGGAGGACAGGGGGCAGGTATGGCTACACCTTC.

This chain connects TRBV7-9 to TRBJ2-6; 9 nucleotides align to TRBD1. This CDR3 is built from 17 residues. J lost 1 base, V lost 4 bases, and 5 bases had no gene match. Germline V lookup: CDR1 SEHNR, CDR2 FQNEAQ (reference sequence). The CDR3 DNA follows: TGTGCCAGCAGCTCCCGGGACAGGGAGTCTGGGGCCAACGTCCTGACTTTC. This encodes CASSSRDRESGANVLTF.